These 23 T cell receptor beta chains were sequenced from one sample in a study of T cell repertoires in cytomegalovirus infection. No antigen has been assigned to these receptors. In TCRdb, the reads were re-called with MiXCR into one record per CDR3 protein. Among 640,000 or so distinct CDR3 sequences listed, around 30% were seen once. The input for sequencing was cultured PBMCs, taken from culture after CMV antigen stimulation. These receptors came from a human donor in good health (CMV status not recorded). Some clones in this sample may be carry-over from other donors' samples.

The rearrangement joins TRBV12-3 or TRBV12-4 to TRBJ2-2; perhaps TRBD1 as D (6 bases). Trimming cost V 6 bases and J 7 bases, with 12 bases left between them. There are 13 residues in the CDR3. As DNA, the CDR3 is TGTGCCAGCAGCAGCACAGGGTTCGGGGAGCTGTTTTTT. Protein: CASSSTGFGELFF.

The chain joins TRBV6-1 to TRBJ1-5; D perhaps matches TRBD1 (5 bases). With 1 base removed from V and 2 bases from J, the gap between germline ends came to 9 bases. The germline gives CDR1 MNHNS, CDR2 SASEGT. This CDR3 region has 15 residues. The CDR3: CASSEGQGGNQPQHF. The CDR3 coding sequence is TGTGCCAGCAGTGAAGGTCAGGGAGGCAATCAGCCCCAGCATTTT.

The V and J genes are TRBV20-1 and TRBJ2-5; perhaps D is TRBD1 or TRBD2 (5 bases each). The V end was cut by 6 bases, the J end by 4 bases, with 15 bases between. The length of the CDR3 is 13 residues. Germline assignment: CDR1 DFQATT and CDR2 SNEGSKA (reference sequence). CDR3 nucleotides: TGCAGTGCACCGGGACCCGGAGGAGAGACCCAGTACTTC. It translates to CSAPGPGGETQYF.

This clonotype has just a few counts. Here the CDR3 reads CASSHAVNTEAFF. The CDR3 DNA reads as TGTGCCAGTAGTCACGCAGTCAACACTGAAGCTTTCTTT. V is TRBV19 and J is TRBJ1-1; D is uncertain. This CDR3 region has 13 residues. V was shortened by 5 bases and J by 2 bases, with 9 bases between the two germline ends. Germline V gene data show CDR1 as LNHDA and CDR2 as SQIVND (reference sequence).

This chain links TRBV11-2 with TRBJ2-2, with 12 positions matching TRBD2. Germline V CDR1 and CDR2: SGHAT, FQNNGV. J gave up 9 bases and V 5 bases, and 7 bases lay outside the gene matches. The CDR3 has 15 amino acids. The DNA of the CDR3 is TGTGCCAGCAGCATTGGGACTAGCGGGCCCCGGGAGCTGTTTTTT. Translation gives CASSIGTSGPRELFF.

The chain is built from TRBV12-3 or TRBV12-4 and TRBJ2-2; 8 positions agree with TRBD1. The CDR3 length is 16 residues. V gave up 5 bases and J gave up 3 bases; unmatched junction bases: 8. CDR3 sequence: CASSRPDRVDTGELFF. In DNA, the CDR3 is TGTGCCAGCAGTCGCCCGGACAGGGTGGACACCGGGGAGCTGTTTTTT.

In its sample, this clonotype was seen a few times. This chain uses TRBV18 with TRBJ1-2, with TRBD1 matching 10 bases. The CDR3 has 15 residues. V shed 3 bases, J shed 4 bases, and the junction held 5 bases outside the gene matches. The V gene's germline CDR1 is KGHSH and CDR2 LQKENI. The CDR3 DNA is TGTGCCAGCTCACCCGCGACAGGGGGCCTCTATGGCTACACCTTC. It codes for CASSPATGGLYGYTF. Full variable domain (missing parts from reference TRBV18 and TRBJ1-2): NAGVMQNPRHLVRRRGQEARLRCSPMKGHSHVYWYRQLPEEGLKFMVYLQKENIIDESGMPKERFSAEFPKEGPSILRIQQVVRGDSAAYFCASSPATGGLYGYTFGSGTRLTVV.

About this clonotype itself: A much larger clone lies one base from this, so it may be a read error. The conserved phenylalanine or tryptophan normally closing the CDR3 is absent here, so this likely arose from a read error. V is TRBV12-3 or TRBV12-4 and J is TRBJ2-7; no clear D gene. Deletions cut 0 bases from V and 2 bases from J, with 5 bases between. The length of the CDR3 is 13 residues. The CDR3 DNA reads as TGTGCCAGCAGTTTAGCCTCAGCCTACGAGCAGTACTCC. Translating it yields CASSLASAYEQYS.

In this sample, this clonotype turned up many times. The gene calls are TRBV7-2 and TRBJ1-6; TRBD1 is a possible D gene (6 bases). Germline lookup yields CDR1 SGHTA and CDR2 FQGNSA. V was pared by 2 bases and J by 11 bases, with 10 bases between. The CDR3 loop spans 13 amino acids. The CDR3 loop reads CASSLNQGPPLHF. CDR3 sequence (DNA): TGTGCCAGCAGCTTAAACCAGGGGCCACCCCTCCACTTT.

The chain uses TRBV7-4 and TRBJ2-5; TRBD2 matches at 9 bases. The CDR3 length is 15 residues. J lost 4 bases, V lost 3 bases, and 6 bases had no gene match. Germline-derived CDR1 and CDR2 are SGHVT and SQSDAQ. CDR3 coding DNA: TGTGCCAGCAGCTTGGAGGGACTAGCAGGAGAGACCCAGTACTTC. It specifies CASSLEGLAGETQYF.

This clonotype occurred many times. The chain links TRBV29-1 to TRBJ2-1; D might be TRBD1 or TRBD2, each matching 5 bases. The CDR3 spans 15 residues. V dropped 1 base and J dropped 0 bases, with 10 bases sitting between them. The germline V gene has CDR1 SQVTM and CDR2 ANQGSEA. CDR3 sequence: CSVEGGASSYNEQFF. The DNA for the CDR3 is TGCAGCGTTGAAGGAGGGGCTAGCTCCTACAATGAGCAGTTCTTC.

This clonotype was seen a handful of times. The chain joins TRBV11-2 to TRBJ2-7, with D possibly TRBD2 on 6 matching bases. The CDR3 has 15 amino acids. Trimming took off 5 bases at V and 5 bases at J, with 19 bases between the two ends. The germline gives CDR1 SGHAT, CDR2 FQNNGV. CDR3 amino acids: CASSLARQGGHEQYF. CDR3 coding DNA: TGTGCCAGCAGCCTAGCTCGCCAGGGAGGTCACGAGCAGTACTTC.

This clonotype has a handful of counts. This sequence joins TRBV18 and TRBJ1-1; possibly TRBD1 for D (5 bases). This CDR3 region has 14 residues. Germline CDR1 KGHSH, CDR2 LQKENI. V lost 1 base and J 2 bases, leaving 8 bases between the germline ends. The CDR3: CASSPQQDNTEAFF. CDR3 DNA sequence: TGTGCCAGCTCACCACAACAGGATAACACTGAAGCTTTCTTT.

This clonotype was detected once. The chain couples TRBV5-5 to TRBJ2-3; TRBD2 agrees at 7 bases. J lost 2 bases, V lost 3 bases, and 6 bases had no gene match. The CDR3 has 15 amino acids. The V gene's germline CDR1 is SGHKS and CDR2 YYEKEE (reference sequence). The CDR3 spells CASSWGGLDTDTQYF. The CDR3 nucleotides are TGTGCCAGCAGCTGGGGGGGACTTGACACAGATACGCAGTATTTT. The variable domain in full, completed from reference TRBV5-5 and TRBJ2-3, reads DAGVTQSPTHLIKTRGQQVTLRCSPISGHKSVSWYQQVLGQGPQFIFQYYEKEERGRGNFPDRFSARQFPNYSSELNVNALLLGDSALYLCASSWGGLDTDTQYFGPGTRLTVL.

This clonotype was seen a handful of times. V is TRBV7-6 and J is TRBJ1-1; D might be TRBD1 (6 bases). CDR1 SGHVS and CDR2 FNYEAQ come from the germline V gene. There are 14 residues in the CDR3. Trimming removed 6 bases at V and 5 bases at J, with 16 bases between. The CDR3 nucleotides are TGTGCCAGCAGTTCACAGGGAGAGGGGACTGAAGCTTTCTTT. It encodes CASSSQGEGTEAFF.

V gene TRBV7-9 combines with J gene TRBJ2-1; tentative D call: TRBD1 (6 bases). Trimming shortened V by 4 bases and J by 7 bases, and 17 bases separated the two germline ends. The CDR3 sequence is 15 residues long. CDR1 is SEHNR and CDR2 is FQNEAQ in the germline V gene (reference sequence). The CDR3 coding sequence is TGTGCCAGCAGCTCAACGACAGGCCCTGGGAATGAGCAGTTCTTC. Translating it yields CASSSTTGPGNEQFF.

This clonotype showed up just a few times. In DNA, the CDR3 is TGCAGTGCTCGTCAAGGGGGCGCCATCTTCACCGGGGAGCTGTTTTTT. Translated, it gives CSARQGGAIFTGELFF. The genes are TRBV20-1 and TRBJ2-2; TRBD1 aligns across 7 bases. Losses at the gene ends were 5 bases for V and 4 bases for J; bases not matched to a gene: 13. CDR3 length: 16 amino acids. Germline CDR1 DFQATT, CDR2 SNEGSKA (reference sequence).

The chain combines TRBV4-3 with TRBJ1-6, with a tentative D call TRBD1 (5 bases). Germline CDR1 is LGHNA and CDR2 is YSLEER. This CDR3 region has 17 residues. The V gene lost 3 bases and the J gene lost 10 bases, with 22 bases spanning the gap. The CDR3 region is CASSHLRGGTTQSPLHF. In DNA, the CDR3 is TGCGCCAGCAGCCACCTTCGGGGAGGGACCACACAATCACCCCTCCACTTT.

CDR3 sequence reads: CASSPRGAETDTQYF. As DNA, the CDR3 is TGTGCCAGCTCCCCCCGGGGGGCCGAGACAGATACGCAGTATTTT. The V call is TRBV18, the J call TRBJ2-3, with D perhaps matching TRBD2 (7 bases). CDR3 length equals 15 residues. Trimming stripped 6 bases from V and 3 bases from J, with 16 bases between. Germline V gene lookup returns CDR1 KGHSH and CDR2 LQKENI. Looking up the rest from reference TRBV18 and TRBJ2-3 gives the full variable domain: NAGVMQNPRHLVRRRGQEARLRCSPMKGHSHVYWYRQLPEEGLKFMVYLQKENIIDESGMPKERFSAEFPKEGPSILRIQQVVRGDSAAYFCASSPRGAETDTQYFGPGTRLTVL.

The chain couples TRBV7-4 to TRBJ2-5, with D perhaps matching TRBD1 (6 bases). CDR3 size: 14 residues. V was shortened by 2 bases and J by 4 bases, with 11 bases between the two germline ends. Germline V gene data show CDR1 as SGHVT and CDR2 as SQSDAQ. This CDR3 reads CASSLLQGRETQYF. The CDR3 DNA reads TGTGCCAGCAGCTTACTACAGGGTCGAGAGACCCAGTACTTC.

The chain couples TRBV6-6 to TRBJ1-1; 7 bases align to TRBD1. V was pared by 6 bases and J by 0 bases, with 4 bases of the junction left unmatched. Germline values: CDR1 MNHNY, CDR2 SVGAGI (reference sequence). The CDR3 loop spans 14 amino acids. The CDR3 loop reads CASRTGQMNTEAFF. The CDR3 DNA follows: TGTGCCAGCAGAACGGGACAGATGAACACTGAAGCTTTCTTT.

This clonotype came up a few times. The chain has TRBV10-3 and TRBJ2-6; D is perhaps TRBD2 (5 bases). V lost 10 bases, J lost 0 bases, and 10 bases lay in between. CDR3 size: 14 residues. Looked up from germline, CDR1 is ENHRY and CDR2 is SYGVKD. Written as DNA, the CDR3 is TGTGCCACCTCGGAGGACTCTGGGGCCAACGTCCTGACTTTC. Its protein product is CATSEDSGANVLTF.

The CDR3 DNA sequence: TGCAGTGCTAGAGCATCTAGCGGGGGGGCACTAGGGAAGCAGTTCTTC. Translation: CSARASSGGALGKQFF. The genes are TRBV20-1 and TRBJ2-1; TRBD2 aligns across 12 bases. The V gene end was trimmed by 1 base and the J gene end by 11 bases; junction bases not matched to a gene: 12. This CDR3 is built from 16 residues. Germline CDR1 is DFQATT and CDR2 is SNEGSKA (reference sequence).